Listed below are T cell receptor beta chains from one sample, sequenced in a study of early T cells in non-severe SARS-CoV-2 infection. TCRdb analysed the 5' RACE reads with MiXCR anew, one entry per CDR3 protein. The profile shows around 77,000 distinct CDR3 sequences, over 9.5% of them singletons. Sequencing used whole blood, obtained at baseline. The origin of the receptors is an adult who was a healthcare worker with PCR-confirmed SARS-CoV-2 infection or an uninfected control (not recorded which). CDR3s include the opening cysteine and the closing phenylalanine or tryptophan. The D gene is left open where the match is weak. Size is stated for part of the rows, as once, few or many counts, or as a class when the clone is expanded.

size: .; D: .; V: TRBV7-9; J: TRBJ1-1; CDR3: CASSLQVARGRAEAFF; DNA: TGTGCCAGCAGCTTACAGGTAGCCAGGGGAAGAGCTGAAGCTTTCTTT
size: many; D: .; V: TRBV14; J: TRBJ1-1; CDR3: CASSQDPGGASAFF; DNA: TGTGCCAGCAGCCAAGACCCCGGGGGCGCTTCCGCTTTCTTT
size: many; D: TRBD1; V: TRBV5-6; J: TRBJ1-6; CDR3: CASSVQGNYNSPLHF; DNA: TGTGCCAGCAGCGTACAGGGGAACTATAATTCACCCCTCCACTTT
size: .; D: .; V: TRBV6-5; J: TRBJ2-7; CDR3: CASSSVGTNYEQYF; DNA: TGTGCCAGCAGCTCCGTAGGGACAAACTACGAGCAGTACTTC
size: .; D: .; V: TRBV5-6; J: TRBJ1-1; CDR3: CASSLVPRFEAFF; DNA: TGTGCCAGCAGCTTGGTCCCCAGGTTTGAAGCTTTCTTT
size: .; D: TRBD1; V: TRBV7-3; J: TRBJ2-1; CDR3: CASSRTGGHGEQFF; DNA: TGTGCCAGCAGCCGGACAGGGGGACATGGTGAGCAGTTCTTC
size: few; D: .; V: TRBV7-3; J: TRBJ1-5; CDR3: CASSSGTPYSNQPQHF; DNA: TGTGCCAGCAGCAGTGGGACACCTTATAGCAATCAGCCCCAGCATTTT
size: many; D: .; V: TRBV11-3; J: TRBJ2-1; CDR3: CASSPPDRNNEQFF; DNA: TGTGCCAGCAGCCCACCAGATCGGAACAATGAGCAGTTCTTC
size: many; D: TRBD1; V: TRBV24-1; J: TRBJ1-1; CDR3: CATSDFTGGEDTEAFF; DNA: TGTGCCACCAGTGATTTTACAGGGGGTGAGGACACTGAAGCTTTCTTT
size: .; D: .; V: TRBV3-1; J: TRBJ1-6; CDR3: CASSQDKGQGSPLHF; DNA: TGTGCCAGCAGCCAAGATAAGGGGCAGGGTTCACCCCTCCACTTT
size: many; D: TRBD2; V: TRBV2; J: TRBJ2-3; CDR3: CATSPTSGGMNTQYF; DNA: TGTGCCACCTCACCAACTAGCGGGGGTATGAATACGCAGTATTTT
size: many; D: .; V: TRBV10-2; J: TRBJ1-1; CDR3: CASRSGQTNTEAFF; DNA: TGCGCCAGCAGATCAGGACAGACGAACACTGAAGCTTTCTTT